Listed here are 24 T cell receptor beta chains from one sample, sequenced in a study of metastatic and nonmetastatic thyroid tumors. No patient received treatment before thyroid surgery. TCRdb re-called the PCR reads with MiXCR. The table includes about 8,400 clones, about 32% detected once. What was sequenced was tumor tissue. The receptors come from a female donor with papillary thyroid cancer or a benign thyroid nodule (not recorded which). Some clones in this sample may be carry-over from other donors' samples.

V usage is TRBV19 and J usage is TRBJ1-2; 8 positions match TRBD1. V lost 6 bases and J lost 8; bases outside the gene matches: 5. This CDR3 has 12 amino acids. Germline CDR1 LNHDA, CDR2 SQIVND (reference sequence). CDR3 sequence (DNA): TGTGCCAGTAGCCAGGGGGCGGGGGGCTACACCTTC. It codes for CASSQGAGGYTF.

This chain links TRBV6-1 with TRBJ2-2; 8 nucleotides line up with TRBD2. V was clipped by 3 bases and J by 4 bases; unmatched bases: 7. This CDR3 region has 16 residues. The germline V gene has CDR1 MNHNS and CDR2 SASEGT. CDR3 sequence reads: CASSDGAGGPTGELFF. In DNA form, the CDR3 reads TGTGCCAGCAGTGACGGGGCGGGAGGACCCACCGGGGAGCTGTTTTTT.

This clone is medium-sized. This chain connects TRBV4-1 to TRBJ2-3; 8 nucleotides align to TRBD2. Germline CDR1 MGHRA, CDR2 YSYEKL. V gave up 0 bases and J gave up 0 bases; unmatched junction bases: 5. This CDR3 spans 17 amino acids. CDR3 nucleotide sequence: TGCGCCAGCAGCCAAGATGGCGGGAGGAGTAGCACAGATACGCAGTATTTT. Translated: CASSQDGGRSSTDTQYF.

The rearrangement joins TRBV28 to TRBJ2-2; the match to TRBD2 covers 12 bases. CDR3 length: 15 residues. Germline V gives CDR1 MDHEN, CDR2 SYDVKM. Losses at the gene ends were 3 bases for V and 10 bases for J; bases not matched to a gene: 6. CDR3 sequence: CASSFGLAGIVELFF. In DNA, the CDR3 is TGTGCCAGCAGTTTTGGACTAGCGGGGATCGTGGAGCTGTTTTTT.

At least ten counts were recorded for this clone. This could be a read error, since a much larger clone is one nucleotide away. Other DNA sequences from this sample encode an identical CDR3 as well. The rearrangement uses TRBV5-1 and TRBJ2-2, with D maybe TRBD2 (6 bases). CDR3 length: 13 amino acids. Germline CDR1 SGHRS, CDR2 YFSETQ. CDR3 loop: CASSPRVLRELFF. The CDR3 DNA sequence: TGCGCCAGCAGCCCCAGGGTGCTCCGGGAGCTGTTCTTT.

The rearrangement uses TRBV6-2 or TRBV6-3 and TRBJ2-7; TRBD2 agrees at 11 bases. The CDR3 totals 16 residues. The V gene's germline CDR1 is MNHEY and CDR2 SVGEGT. Unmatched junction bases numbered 11, after V lost 4 bases and J lost 6 bases. The CDR3, as DNA: TGTGCCAGCAGTTCCCGGACTAGCGGGCCTGGGGGCGAGCAGTACTTC. Its protein is CASSSRTSGPGGEQYF.

Judged by abundance, this clone is medium-sized. This chain joins TRBV12-3 or TRBV12-4 and TRBJ2-1; 9 bases are shared with TRBD1. With V trimmed by 6 bases and J by 6 bases, 15 bases remained unmatched. The CDR3 spans 17 residues. The CDR3 loop reads CASRSGQGRTTTNEQFF. The CDR3 bases are TGTGCCAGCAGATCAGGACAGGGGAGGACTACTACCAATGAGCAGTTCTTC.

This rearrangement joins TRBV10-2 to TRBJ1-1, with D possibly matching TRBD1 (6 bases). This CDR3 is built from 15 residues. Trimming pared 2 bases from V and 4 bases from J, leaving 14 bases between. The germline CDR1 and CDR2 sequences are WSHSY and SAAADI. The CDR3 region is CASSETWGTPTEAFF. The CDR3 nucleotides are TGCGCCAGCAGTGAGACGTGGGGGACACCCACTGAAGCTTTCTTT.

The chain has TRBV6-1 and TRBJ2-1; TRBD2 agrees at 8 bases. J was trimmed by 3 bases and V by 6 bases; bases with no gene match: 1. The length of the CDR3 is 13 residues. Germline V gene data show CDR1 as MNHNS and CDR2 as SASEGT. The CDR3 DNA is TGTGCCAGCAGGACTAGCGACTACAATGAGCAGTTCTTC. Its translation: CASRTSDYNEQFF.

The genes are TRBV7-9 and TRBJ1-1; 11 nucleotides line up with TRBD1. Germline values: CDR1 SEHNR, CDR2 FQNEAQ (reference sequence). This CDR3 contains 15 residues. V dropped 1 base and J dropped 4; count of bases not matched to a gene: 2. CDR3 in amino acids: CASSLGGTGGTEAFF. Written as DNA, the CDR3 is TGTGCCAGCAGCTTAGGGGGGACAGGGGGCACTGAAGCTTTCTTT.

The chain uses TRBV11-3 and TRBJ1-1, with D possibly being TRBD1 (6 bases). The CDR3 spans 14 residues. V lost 2 bases and J 5 bases, leaving 12 bases between the germline ends. Germline CDR1 reads SGHNT; CDR2 reads YENEEA. The CDR3 loop reads CASSLRGRGTEAFF. In DNA form, the CDR3 reads TGTGCCAGCAGCTTACGGGGGCGTGGTACTGAAGCTTTCTTT. Based on the CDR3 plus reference TRBV11-3 and TRBJ1-1, the full variable domain is EAGVVQSPRYKIIEKKQPVAFWCNPISGHNTLYWYLQNLGQGPELLIRYENEEAVDDSQLPKDRFSAERLKGVDSTLKIQPAELGDSAVYLCASSLRGRGTEAFFGQGTRLTVV.

This clone is categorized as medium-sized. At one of its ends the junction is not consistent with the germline gene, which may arise from a read error. This chain joins TRBV20-1 and TRBJ2-1; D uncertain. Germline V CDR1 and CDR2: DFQATT, SNEGSKA (reference sequence). This CDR3 region has 9 residues. The CDR3 region is CSARLGPVF. In DNA form, the CDR3 reads TGCAGTGCCAGACTCGGGCCTGTCTTC.

The sample holds one count of this clone. The chain is built from TRBV5-1 and TRBJ2-2; 11 bases are shared with TRBD2. V was pared by 2 bases and J by 4 bases, with 4 bases of the junction left unmatched. Germline V gives CDR1 SGHRS, CDR2 YFSETQ. The CDR3 spans 16 residues. Written as DNA, the CDR3 is TGCGCCAGCAGCTTTACTAGCGGGAGAGGCACCGGGGAGCTGTTTTTT. Amino acids: CASSFTSGRGTGELFF.

This clone was seen once. This rearrangement joins TRBV20-1 to TRBJ1-1; 8 nucleotides agree with TRBD1. The CDR3 spans 13 residues. CDR1 is DFQATT, CDR2 SNEGSKA, per germline (reference sequence). V was clipped by 5 bases and J by 7 bases; unmatched bases: 9. Here the CDR3 reads CSASTGARYEAFF. CDR3 DNA: TGCAGTGCTTCGACAGGGGCTCGGTATGAAGCTTTCTTT.

This clone is deemed medium-sized. The chain employs TRBV7-9 and TRBJ2-3, with 8 bases that match TRBD2. The CDR3 is made up of 15 amino acids. V dropped 5 bases and J dropped 4; count of bases not matched to a gene: 8. From germline, CDR1 is SEHNR and CDR2 FQNEAQ (reference sequence). CDR3 sequence: CASSPSGSGADTQYF. CDR3 sequence (DNA): TGTGCCAGCAGCCCAAGCGGGAGTGGAGCAGATACGCAGTATTTT. Full variable domain (missing parts from reference TRBV7-9 and TRBJ2-3): DTGVSQNPRHKITKRGQNVTFRCDPISEHNRLYWYRQTLGQGPEFLTYFQNEAQLEKSRLLSDRFSAERPKGSFSTLEIQRTEQGDSAMYLCASSPSGSGADTQYFGPGTRLTVL.

This clone appeared a few times. V is TRBV6-5 and J is TRBJ2-7; tentatively, D is TRBD1 (6 bases). V lost 0 bases, J lost 5 bases, and 8 bases lay in between. The CDR3 spans 13 residues. Germline V gene sequence: CDR1 MNHEY, CDR2 SVGAGI. The CDR3 DNA reads TGTGCCAGCAGTTACTCCAGGGGCCACGAGCAGTACTTC. This sequence encodes CASSYSRGHEQYF.

There are a few counts of this clone. The V gene is TRBV19, the J gene TRBJ2-2, with TRBD2 matching 9 bases. Trimming removed 2 bases from V and 5 bases from J; junction bases left unmatched: 3. Germline CDR1 and CDR2: LNHDA and SQIVND (reference sequence). The CDR3 is 15 amino acids. CDR3 region: CASSILAGYTGELFF. As DNA, the CDR3 is TGTGCCAGTAGTATACTAGCGGGATATACCGGGGAGCTGTTTTTT. The full variable domain, with the rest looked up from reference TRBV19 and TRBJ2-2, is DGGITQSPKYLFRKEGQNVTLSCEQNLNHDAMYWYRQDPGQGLRLIYYSQIVNDFQKGDIAEGYSVSREKKESFPLTVTSAQKNPTAFYLCASSILAGYTGELFFGEGSRLTVL.

J is TRBJ2-7 and V is TRBV28; 12 bases fit TRBD2. The length of the CDR3 is 17 residues. Trimming at V came to 1 base and at J to 0 bases, leaving 4 bases not matched to a gene. The germline V gene has CDR1 MDHEN and CDR2 SYDVKM. CDR3 region: CASSLLTSGRNSYEQYF. Here the CDR3 DNA reads TGTGCCAGCAGTTTATTGACTAGCGGGAGAAACTCCTACGAGCAGTACTTC.

The genes are TRBV20-1 and TRBJ2-1; 11 nucleotides agree with TRBD1. The CDR3 loop spans 16 amino acids. With V trimmed by 3 bases and J by 5 bases, 9 bases remained unmatched. Per germline, CDR1 DFQATT and CDR2 SNEGSKA (reference sequence). For the CDR3, the DNA is TGCAGTGCTAGGGGACAGGGGGTTTCCTATAACAATGAGCAGTTCTTC. Its translation: CSARGQGVSYNNEQFF.

This clone was detected only a few times. The gene calls are TRBV6-2 or TRBV6-3 and TRBJ2-7; D is possibly TRBD2 (5 bases). The germline V and J ends were trimmed by 2 bases and 2 bases, with 13 bases remaining between them. There are 15 residues in the CDR3. The germline V gene encodes CDR1 MNHEY and CDR2 SVGEGT. CDR3 protein: CASSYSASGTYEQYF. As DNA, the CDR3 is TGTGCCAGCAGTTACAGTGCCAGCGGCACCTACGAGCAGTACTTC.

J is TRBJ1-1 and V is TRBV6-1; no firm D call. The CDR3 has 13 residues. Per germline, CDR1 MNHNS and CDR2 SASEGT. V shed 9 bases and J shed 1 base, with 12 bases lying between them. The chain's CDR3 is CASGRVGNTEAFF. CDR3 nucleotide sequence: TGTGCCAGTGGGCGGGTGGGGAACACTGAAGCTTTCTTT.

V is TRBV10-1 and J is TRBJ2-2; 12 positions agree with TRBD2. Germline assignment: CDR1 WNHNN and CDR2 SYGVQD (reference sequence). Losses at the gene ends were 5 bases for V and 6 bases for J; bases not matched to a gene: 10. CDR3 length: 17 residues. The CDR3 protein is CASSPFVTSGSSGELFF. DNA for the CDR3: TGCGCCAGCAGTCCTTTCGTGACTAGCGGGAGTTCCGGGGAGCTGTTTTTT.

This clone has at least ten counts. This sequence joins TRBV2 and TRBJ1-1; TRBD1 matches at 7 bases. CDR1 and CDR2 (germline): SNHLY, FYNNEI. Trimming removed 8 bases from V and 0 bases from J; junction bases left unmatched: 3. This CDR3 contains 13 residues. In DNA form, the CDR3 reads TGTGCCAGCGAGACAGGGTTGAACACTGAAGCTTTCTTT. Translating gives CASETGLNTEAFF.

The chain joins TRBV18 to TRBJ1-2; 9 nucleotides agree with TRBD1. This CDR3 is built from 15 residues. Germline CDR1 KGHSH, CDR2 LQKENI. V gave up 3 bases and J gave up 4 bases; unmatched junction bases: 6. Here the CDR3 reads CASSPRTGEGYGYTF. The CDR3 bases are TGTGCCAGCTCACCTCGGACAGGGGAAGGCTATGGCTACACCTTC.